This entry lists 30 T cell receptor beta chains sequenced from one sample in a study of identical twins. Using its own MiXCR run on the 5' RACE reads, TCRdb lists one record per CDR3 protein. Among 300,000 to 400,000 distinct CDR3 sequences listed, around an eighth were seen once. This sample also belongs to another study, concerning yellow fever vaccine responses in identical twins.

Sequencing was performed on CD8+ T cells sorted from blood. Receptor source: a woman aged 18 to 35 in good health.

J is TRBJ2-2 and V is TRBV27; D is possibly TRBD2 (5 bases). The CDR3 spans 12 residues. The germline CDR1 and CDR2 sequences are MNHEY and SMNVEV (reference sequence). Trimming cost V 7 bases and J 6 bases, with 9 bases left between them. The CDR3 DNA reads as TGTGCCAGCACCTCGGGGTCCGGGGAGCTGTTTTTT. Amino acids: CASTSGSGELFF.

The rearrangement links TRBV6-5 to TRBJ1-1; 7 bases fit TRBD1. Germline values: CDR1 MNHEY, CDR2 SVGAGI. The ends lost 6 bases at V and 1 base at J; junction bases unmatched: 5. The CDR3 has 14 amino acids. CDR3 sequence reads: CASRTDRANTEAFF. CDR3 nucleotides: TGTGCCAGCAGAACCGACAGGGCGAACACTGAAGCTTTCTTT.

The chain combines TRBV20-1 with TRBJ1-5; TRBD1 is a possible D gene (5 bases). CDR1 and CDR2 from the germline V gene are DFQATT and SNEGSKA (reference sequence). The germline V and J ends were trimmed by 2 bases and 4 bases, with 12 bases remaining between them. The CDR3 is 14 amino acids. As DNA, the CDR3 is TGCAGTGCTAGAATGGGGGGGGAAAATCAGCCCCAGCATTTT. This translates into CSARMGGENQPQHF.

This clonotype occurred many times. The rearrangement links TRBV20-1 to TRBJ2-3, with D possibly being TRBD2 (5 bases). The CDR3 is 15 residues long. Trimming removed 2 bases at V and 2 bases at J, with 14 bases between. Germline values: CDR1 DFQATT, CDR2 SNEGSKA (reference sequence). This chain's CDR3 is CSARPRGRYTDTQYF. The CDR3 DNA sequence: TGCAGTGCTAGACCACGGGGAAGGTACACAGATACGCAGTATTTT.

This clonotype was counted between two and nine times. CDR3 region: CSVEDLGTTNTGELFF. In DNA form, the CDR3 reads TGCAGCGTTGAAGATTTGGGGACAACAAACACCGGGGAGCTGTTTTTT. The V call is TRBV29-1, the J call TRBJ2-2; D is possibly TRBD1 (6 bases). V was trimmed by 0 bases and J by 2 bases, leaving 13 bases between them. CDR1 is SQVTM and CDR2 is ANQGSEA in the germline V gene. This CDR3 has 16 residues.

This clonotype was detected only a few times. The V gene is TRBV12-5, the J gene TRBJ2-7; 12 positions match TRBD2. Germline trimming cut 5 bases from V and 7 bases from J; bases unmatched to any gene: 9. Germline V gene data show CDR1 as LGHNT and CDR2 as FRNRAP. The CDR3 has 15 residues. DNA for the CDR3: TGTGCTAGTGGTCCCAAGACTAGCGGGAGTAGTGAGCAGTACTTC. Protein product: CASGPKTSGSSEQYF.

The chain couples TRBV13 to TRBJ2-1; TRBD2 agrees at 10 bases. Germline values: CDR1 PRHDT, CDR2 FYEKMQ (reference sequence). The CDR3 is made up of 18 amino acids. The V and J ends lost 2 bases and 6 bases, in that order; junction bases with no gene match: 13. For the CDR3, the DNA is TGTGCCAGCAGCTTAAGTATGATAGGACTAGCGGAGATCAATGAGCAGTTCTTC. This sequence encodes CASSLSMIGLAEINEQFF.

J is TRBJ2-2 and V is TRBV4-1; TRBD2 matches at 11 bases. The J segment lost 3 bases and the V segment lost 2 bases, leaving 8 bases of the junction unmatched. CDR1 and CDR2 (germline): MGHRA, YSYEKL. The CDR3 runs 18 residues. This CDR3 is CASSQRLAGGGYTGELFF. DNA of the CDR3: TGCGCCAGCAGCCAAAGGCTAGCGGGGGGAGGATACACCGGGGAGCTGTTTTTT.

This clonotype was observed a few times. The V call is TRBV3-1, the J call TRBJ2-5; D ambiguous. The germline V gene encodes CDR1 LGHDT and CDR2 YNNKEL (reference sequence). CDR3 length equals 15 residues. V lost 0 bases to trimming and J lost 2 bases, with 10 bases between them. CDR3 sequence reads: CASSQEAESQETQYF. Here the CDR3 DNA reads TGTGCCAGCAGCCAAGAAGCTGAGAGTCAAGAGACCCAGTACTTC.

This clonotype was found a few times. The V and J genes are TRBV7-9 and TRBJ2-3; 8 bases match TRBD1. Trimming at V came to 5 bases and at J to 2 bases, leaving 6 bases not matched to a gene. Germline V gene lookup returns CDR1 SEHNR and CDR2 FQNEAQ (reference sequence). The CDR3 spans 15 residues. In nucleotides, the CDR3 is TGTGCCAGCAGCAAACTGGACAGGGACACAGATACGCAGTATTTT. This gives the protein CASSKLDRDTDTQYF. The whole variable domain, remainder taken from reference TRBV7-9 and TRBJ2-3, is DTGVSQNPRHKITKRGQNVTFRCDPISEHNRLYWYRQTLGQGPEFLTYFQNEAQLEKSRLLSDRFSAERPKGSFSTLEIQRTEQGDSAMYLCASSKLDRDTDTQYFGPGTRLTVL.

For the CDR3, the DNA is TGTGCCAGCGCGAAAAGCGGGACCATACAAGAGACCCAGTACTTC. Residues: CASAKSGTIQETQYF. The gene calls are TRBV12-3 or TRBV12-4 and TRBJ2-5; 7 bases are a match to TRBD2. The CDR3 runs to 15 residues. The J segment lost 2 bases and the V segment lost 8 bases, leaving 11 bases of the junction unmatched.

V usage is TRBV6-1 and J usage is TRBJ2-7; no reliable D call. V was pared by 7 bases and J by 0 bases, with 7 bases between. Per germline, CDR1 MNHNS and CDR2 SASEGT. The CDR3 totals 12 residues. The chain's CDR3 is CASTADSYEQYF. The CDR3 nucleotides read TGTGCCAGCACTGCGGACTCCTACGAGCAGTACTTC.

This clonotype was recorded many times. The genes are TRBV24-1 and TRBJ2-1; 10 nucleotides line up with TRBD1. From germline, CDR1 is KGHDR and CDR2 SFDVKD. J lost 4 bases, V lost 5 bases, and 7 bases had no gene match. The CDR3 runs to 16 residues. CDR3 sequence reads: CATSAPGQGLYNEQFF. CDR3 nucleotides: TGTGCCACCAGTGCGCCGGGACAGGGGCTATACAATGAGCAGTTCTTC.

This clonotype has more than one count but fewer than ten. The chain is built from TRBV27 and TRBJ1-2; no reliable D call. The CDR3 is 13 amino acids. V was pared by 0 bases and J by 4 bases, with 6 bases between. CDR1 and CDR2 from the germline V gene are MNHEY and SMNVEV (reference sequence). CDR3 protein: CASSLSGFYGYTF. CDR3 DNA: TGTGCCAGCAGTTTATCCGGGTTCTATGGCTACACCTTC.

The rearrangement joins TRBV2 to TRBJ1-5; D is ambiguous. From germline, CDR1 is SNHLY and CDR2 FYNNEI. Trimming removed 5 bases from V and 6 bases from J, with 11 bases in between. This CDR3 is 13 amino acids long. The DNA for the CDR3 is TGTGCCAGCAGTCCCACGGACGGTCAGCCCCAGCATTTT. Translation: CASSPTDGQPQHF.

This clonotype was observed a handful of times. The genes are TRBV4-1 and TRBJ2-5, with 10 bases aligning to TRBD1. V gave up 0 bases and J gave up 4 bases; unmatched junction bases: 5. This CDR3 is built from 16 residues. The germline V gene has CDR1 MGHRA and CDR2 YSYEKL. The CDR3 sequence is CASSQDRDRGRETQYF. The DNA of the CDR3 is TGCGCCAGCAGCCAAGATCGGGACAGGGGAAGAGAGACCCAGTACTTC.

The chain couples TRBV9 to TRBJ2-7; 9 positions match TRBD1. In germline, CDR1 is SGDLS, CDR2 YYNGEE. V lost 3 bases, J lost 3 bases, and 13 bases stayed unmatched. This CDR3 has 17 amino acids. CDR3 sequence: CASSANGGTGRVYEQYF. CDR3 nucleotide sequence: TGTGCCAGCAGCGCAAACGGGGGGACAGGGAGGGTCTACGAGCAGTACTTC.

Only a few counts were recorded for this clonotype. The chain couples TRBV28 to TRBJ2-1; perhaps D is TRBD1 or TRBD2 (6 bases each). Trimming took off 10 bases at V and 8 bases at J, with 21 bases between the two ends. The CDR3 is 14 residues long. CDR1 MDHEN and CDR2 SYDVKM come from the germline V gene. CDR3 bases: TGTGCCAAGGGGACTGGACAGCTTGGGGATGAGCAGTTCTTC. Amino acids: CAKGTGQLGDEQFF.

This clonotype was found a few times. The rearrangement uses TRBV6-9 and TRBJ2-5; 7 nucleotides line up with TRBD1. Germline V gives CDR1 MNHGY, CDR2 SVAAGI. The CDR3 totals 15 residues. The V and J ends lost 2 bases and 2 bases, in that order; junction bases with no gene match: 5. CDR3 in amino acids: CASSYGTEQQETQYF. CDR3 DNA: TGTGCCAGCAGTTATGGGACAGAGCAACAAGAGACCCAGTACTTC.

The genes are TRBV5-1 and TRBJ1-1; D perhaps matches TRBD1 (5 bases). The CDR3 runs 15 residues. With 0 bases removed from V and 3 bases from J, the gap between germline ends came to 12 bases. Germline V gene lookup returns CDR1 SGHRS and CDR2 YFSETQ. The CDR3 sequence: CASSLGAGRDTEAFF. CDR3 DNA sequence: TGCGCCAGCAGCTTGGGTGCGGGACGGGACACTGAAGCTTTCTTT. Filled out from reference TRBV5-1 and TRBJ1-1, the complete variable domain reads KAGVTQTPRYLIKTRGQQVTLSCSPISGHRSVSWYQQTPGQGLQFLFEYFSETQRNKGNFPGRFSGRQFSNSRSEMNVSTLELGDSALYLCASSLGAGRDTEAFFGQGTRLTVV.

The chain employs TRBV24-1 and TRBJ2-6, with 7 bases that match TRBD1. Trimming at V came to 5 bases and at J to 0 bases, leaving 6 bases not matched to a gene. CDR3 length: 17 amino acids. The germline gives CDR1 KGHDR, CDR2 SFDVKD. The CDR3 region has the DNA TGTGCCACCAGTGCCGAGGGGGCCGGCTCTGGGGCCAACGTCCTGACTTTC. Translation gives CATSAEGAGSGANVLTF.

This clonotype showed up many times. The genes are TRBV11-2 and TRBJ2-1; the match to TRBD2 covers 11 bases. Germline CDR1 and CDR2: SGHAT and FQNNGV. Trimming cost V 1 base and J 5 bases; bases outside gene matches: 7. This CDR3 is 17 amino acids long. The CDR3 DNA sequence: TGTGCCAGCAGCTTAGGTAGCGGGGGGGGAAAACACAATGAGCAGTTCTTC. It translates to CASSLGSGGGKHNEQFF.

This clonotype was picked up a small number of times. The chain has TRBV25-1 and TRBJ2-3; D not resolved. Germline CDR1 is MGHDK and CDR2 is SYGVNS. The CDR3 runs to 13 residues. The germline V and J ends were trimmed by 6 bases and 2 bases, with 9 bases remaining between them. CDR3 in amino acids: CASSEPYTDTQYF. CDR3 DNA sequence: TGTGCCAGCAGCGAGCCTTACACAGATACGCAGTATTTT.

CDR3 in DNA: TGTGCCAGCAGTTTATCGGAAGGTCACGCATCCTACGAGCAGTACTTC. This sequence encodes CASSLSEGHASYEQYF. The chain carries TRBV27 and TRBJ2-7; no definite D call. Between the trimmed V and J ends, which lost 0 bases and 1 base, there was a span of 13 bases. Germline lookup yields CDR1 MNHEY and CDR2 SMNVEV (reference sequence). The CDR3 consists of 16 residues.

This clonotype has only a few counts. The chain is built from TRBV20-1 and TRBJ2-5, with 11 bases aligning to TRBD2. V was pared by 3 bases and J by 4 bases, with 4 bases of the junction left unmatched. The CDR3 is 14 amino acids. Per the germline V gene, CDR1 is DFQATT and CDR2 is SNEGSKA (reference sequence). The CDR3 DNA is TGCAGTGCTAGGGGCGGGACTAGCGGAGAGACCCAGTACTTC. Translated: CSARGGTSGETQYF.

J is TRBJ2-5 and V is TRBV5-1; perhaps D is TRBD1 or TRBD2 (5 bases each). V was pared by 7 bases and J by 2 bases, with 15 bases between. The CDR3 runs to 14 residues. CDR1 SGHRS and CDR2 YFSETQ come from the germline V gene. This chain's CDR3 is CASRKEGRQETQYF. The CDR3 region has the DNA TGCGCCAGCCGAAAAGAGGGACGTCAAGAGACCCAGTACTTC.

The V call is TRBV9, the J call TRBJ2-3; 8 nucleotides align to TRBD2. The CDR3 runs 15 residues. Per the germline V gene, CDR1 is SGDLS and CDR2 is YYNGEE. J was trimmed by 4 bases and V by 2 bases; bases with no gene match: 6. CDR3 coding DNA: TGTGCCAGCAGCGTTCTCACTAGCGGTGCAGATACGCAGTATTTT. This encodes CASSVLTSGADTQYF. The full variable domain, with the rest looked up from reference TRBV9 and TRBJ2-3, is DSGVTQTPKHLITATGQRVTLRCSPRSGDLSVYWYQQSLDQGLQFLIQYYNGEERAKGNILERFSAQQFPDLHSELNLSSLELGDSALYFCASSVLTSGADTQYFGPGTRLTVL.

The chain combines TRBV28 with TRBJ2-7, with D maybe TRBD1 (6 bases). Germline loops: CDR1 MDHEN, CDR2 SYDVKM. Trimming removed 4 bases from V and 1 base from J, with 17 bases in between. The CDR3 has 16 amino acids. CDR3: CASSYPAQGSSYEQYF. The CDR3 DNA is TGTGCCAGCAGTTATCCAGCCCAGGGGTCTTCCTACGAGCAGTACTTC.

The V gene is TRBV28, the J gene TRBJ1-1; TRBD1 aligns across 7 bases. CDR1 and CDR2 (germline): MDHEN, SYDVKM. The V segment lost 3 bases and the J segment 4 bases; nucleotides outside the gene matches: 8. The CDR3 sequence is 15 residues long. The CDR3 coding sequence is TGTGCCAGCAGTTTTGACAGGGAGGAGGGCACTGAAGCTTTCTTT. It encodes CASSFDREEGTEAFF.

This sequence joins TRBV6-5 and TRBJ2-1, with TRBD2 as a possible D gene (5 bases). Looked up from germline, CDR1 is MNHEY and CDR2 is SVGAGI. The CDR3 contains 12 residues. V was shortened by 5 bases and J by 7 bases, with 9 bases between the two germline ends. Here the CDR3 reads CASSKRGNEQFF. The CDR3 bases are TGTGCCAGCAGTAAACGCGGGAATGAGCAGTTCTTC.